This T cell receptor (beta chain) was found in a study of OX40 agonist ivuxolimab in advanced cancers. The overall study: Patients in dose escalation had liver, melanoma, kidney or head and neck cancers.

A remark on this clone: Its specificity is not known.

Study-level points and caveats: Within 6 weeks, CD4+ and CD8+ blood T cells expanded clonally at 0.1 to 3.0 mg/kg. Among the lowest levels of clonal expansion were found in partial responders at 0.1-3.0 mg/kg.

Germline V gene data show CDR1 as MRHNA and CDR2 as SNTAGT. Trimming removed 1 base at V and 7 bases at J, with 14 bases between. The length of the CDR3 is 15 residues. Profiling relied on immunoSEQ multiplex PCR, and the TCRdb table lists in-frame clones only, not all of them. This sample has roughly 40,000 clones, with 82% found just once. The chain carries TRBV6-4 and TRBJ2-1; possible D gene TRBD2, 6 bases. Sequenced material: CD4+ or CD8+ T cells sorted from blood, taken in a trial of the OX40 agonist ivuxolimab. The receptor's source is an adult with an advanced solid tumor such as melanoma, head and neck, liver or kidney cancer. The CDR3 nucleotides read TGTGCCAGCAGTGACTGGGCAGCGGAGGGGAATGAGCAGTTCTTC. It codes for CASSDWAAEGNEQFF.